These T cell receptor beta chains were read from a single sample in a study of OX40 agonist ivuxolimab in advanced cancers. Sequenced by immunoSEQ multiplex PCR; TCRdb stores in-frame clones only, minus some. The sample shows more than 11,000 clones, 80% of them seen only once. Sequencing was performed on CD4+ or CD8+ T cells sorted from blood, taken in a trial of the OX40 agonist ivuxolimab. Receptor source: an adult with an advanced solid tumor such as melanoma, head and neck, liver or kidney cancer. Each CDR3 is given with its conserved first and last residue. Fields, in order: J gene, V gene, clone size, D gene, CDR3 DNA, CDR3 protein. A D gene is named only where the DNA matches it firmly. Clone size appears in some rows only: once, few, many, or a class for an expanded clone.

j_call: TRBJ2-5; v_call: TRBV5-5; clone_size: -; d_call: TRBD2; cdr3_nt: TGTGCCAGCAGCTGGCCGGGACTAGCGGGAGGGGAGACCCAGTACTTC; cdr3_aa: CASSWPGLAGGETQYF
j_call: TRBJ2-7; v_call: TRBV11-2; clone_size: -; d_call: -; cdr3_nt: TGTGCCAGCAGCCCCTTGACCGGGACGATCTACGAGCAGTACTTC; cdr3_aa: CASSPLTGTIYEQYF
j_call: TRBJ2-5; v_call: TRBV28; clone_size: -; d_call: TRBD2; cdr3_nt: TGTGCCAGCAGGCCGGGACTAGGGAGAGAGACCCAGTACTTC; cdr3_aa: CASRPGLGRETQYF
j_call: TRBJ2-7; v_call: TRBV4-3; clone_size: -; d_call: -; cdr3_nt: TGCGCCAGCAGCCAAGAATGGGGGGACGAGCAGTACTTC; cdr3_aa: CASSQEWGDEQYF
j_call: TRBJ2-1; v_call: TRBV27; clone_size: -; d_call: -; cdr3_nt: TGTGCCAGCAGTCGAAACGTAGAAGGCAATGAGCAGTTCTTC; cdr3_aa: CASSRNVEGNEQFF
j_call: TRBJ2-3; v_call: TRBV27; clone_size: -; d_call: -; cdr3_nt: TGTGCCAGCAGTTTACTTGAGGGGTCAGATACGCAGTATTTT; cdr3_aa: CASSLLEGSDTQYF
j_call: TRBJ2-7; v_call: TRBV19; clone_size: -; d_call: -; cdr3_nt: TGTGCCAGTAGTCCGGGACTCTCCTACGAGCAGTACTTC; cdr3_aa: CASSPGLSYEQYF
j_call: TRBJ2-1; v_call: TRBV5-5; clone_size: -; d_call: -; cdr3_nt: TGTGCCAGCAGCATACCGGACAGCAACAATGAGCAGTTCTTC; cdr3_aa: CASSIPDSNNEQFF
j_call: TRBJ2-1; v_call: TRBV6-5; clone_size: -; d_call: -; cdr3_nt: TGTGCCAGCAGTTACTTCCAGGCGCGGGGTCACAATGAGCAGTTCTTC; cdr3_aa: CASSYFQARGHNEQFF
j_call: TRBJ2-7; v_call: TRBV5-4; clone_size: -; d_call: -; cdr3_nt: TGTGCCAGCAGCTTGGGGTGGGCCCACTCCTACGAGCAGTACTTC; cdr3_aa: CASSLGWAHSYEQYF
j_call: TRBJ2-1; v_call: TRBV4-3; clone_size: -; d_call: TRBD2; cdr3_nt: TGCGCCAGCAGCCAAGATCTAGCGGAGCTCTACAATGAGCAGTTCTTC; cdr3_aa: CASSQDLAELYNEQFF
j_call: TRBJ1-1; v_call: TRBV7-9; clone_size: -; d_call: -; cdr3_nt: TGTGCCAGCAGCTTACCAGGGAACACTGAAGCTTTCTTT; cdr3_aa: CASSLPGNTEAFF
j_call: TRBJ2-1; v_call: TRBV4-1; clone_size: -; d_call: TRBD2; cdr3_nt: TGCGCCAGCAGCCACCAGGGACTAGCGGGAGGGTACAATGAGCAGTTCTTC; cdr3_aa: CASSHQGLAGGYNEQFF
j_call: TRBJ1-4; v_call: TRBV15; clone_size: -; d_call: TRBD1; cdr3_nt: TGTGCCACCAGCAGAGAGACAGGGGCGAATGAAAAACTGTTTTTT; cdr3_aa: CATSRETGANEKLFF
j_call: TRBJ1-5; v_call: TRBV27; clone_size: -; d_call: -; cdr3_nt: TGTGCCAGCAGTTTGCCCAATCAGCCCCAGCATTTT; cdr3_aa: CASSLPNQPQHF
j_call: TRBJ1-2; v_call: TRBV7-8; clone_size: -; d_call: -; cdr3_nt: TGTGCCAGCAGCTTCTATCCACGGGAAAACTCCTATGGCTACACCTTC; cdr3_aa: CASSFYPRENSYGYTF
j_call: TRBJ2-6; v_call: TRBV7-3; clone_size: -; d_call: -; cdr3_nt: TGTGCCAGCAGCGACTGGGCACGCTTACAAAGTCGGGCCAACGTCCTGACTTTC; cdr3_aa: CASSDWARLQSRANVLTF
j_call: TRBJ2-2; v_call: TRBV7-9; clone_size: medium-sized; d_call: -; cdr3_nt: TGTGCCAGCAGCTTAAGCGGCGGGGAGCTGTTTTTT; cdr3_aa: CASSLSGGELFF
j_call: TRBJ2-3; v_call: TRBV19; clone_size: -; d_call: -; cdr3_nt: TGTGCCAGTACAGACTACTCCTTCACAGATACGCAGTATTTT; cdr3_aa: CASTDYSFTDTQYF
j_call: TRBJ2-7; v_call: TRBV14; clone_size: -; d_call: -; cdr3_nt: TGTGCCAGCAGCCAGTCAGAAACATACTACGAGCAGTACTTC; cdr3_aa: CASSQSETYYEQYF
j_call: TRBJ2-1; v_call: TRBV28; clone_size: -; d_call: TRBD2; cdr3_nt: TGTGCCAGCAGTCCTAAAAGACTAGCGGGATATGGTGAGCAGTTCTTC; cdr3_aa: CASSPKRLAGYGEQFF
j_call: TRBJ2-1; v_call: TRBV6-4; clone_size: once; d_call: -; cdr3_nt: TGTGCCAGCCCCCGAATGGCCCTCCTGGGTGAGCAGTTCTTC; cdr3_aa: CASPRMALLGEQFF
j_call: TRBJ2-6; v_call: TRBV7-7; clone_size: -; d_call: -; cdr3_nt: TGTGCCAGCAGCCGTTGGATAGTGCCACAAAGTCGGGCCAACGTCCTGACTTTC; cdr3_aa: CASSRWIVPQSRANVLTF
j_call: TRBJ2-2; v_call: TRBV9; clone_size: -; d_call: TRBD2; cdr3_nt: TGTGCCAGCAGCGAAGGACTAGCGGGAGAGGGCACCGGGGAGCTGTTTTTT; cdr3_aa: CASSEGLAGEGTGELFF
j_call: TRBJ2-7; v_call: TRBV27; clone_size: -; d_call: TRBD1; cdr3_nt: TGTGCCAGCACGGACAGGGGGAAGGTCGAGCAGTACTTC; cdr3_aa: CASTDRGKVEQYF
j_call: TRBJ1-1; v_call: TRBV6-6; clone_size: -; d_call: -; cdr3_nt: TGTGCCAGCAGCAATACAGGACAGAGGAACACTGAAGCTTTCTTT; cdr3_aa: CASSNTGQRNTEAFF
j_call: TRBJ2-2; v_call: TRBV28; clone_size: -; d_call: -; cdr3_nt: TGTGCCAGCAGTTTTTTGGGGGAGACCGGGGAGCTGTTTTTT; cdr3_aa: CASSFLGETGELFF
j_call: TRBJ2-7; v_call: TRBV11-2; clone_size: -; d_call: -; cdr3_nt: TGTGCTAGCAGCCCCTTGACCGGGACGATCTACGAGCAGTACTTC; cdr3_aa: CASSPLTGTIYEQYF
j_call: TRBJ2-7; v_call: TRBV7-2; clone_size: -; d_call: -; cdr3_nt: TGTGCCAGCAGCTCCTCGGGATACGAGCAGTACTTC; cdr3_aa: CASSSSGYEQYF
j_call: TRBJ2-7; v_call: TRBV29-1; clone_size: -; d_call: -; cdr3_nt: TGCAGCGTTGAAGTTCCGGGGTCCTACGAGCAGTACTTC; cdr3_aa: CSVEVPGSYEQYF
j_call: TRBJ2-7; v_call: TRBV28; clone_size: medium-sized; d_call: -; cdr3_nt: TGTGCCAGCAGTTTAGCCTCGCCCTACGAGCAGTACTTC; cdr3_aa: CASSLASPYEQYF
j_call: TRBJ1-6; v_call: TRBV4-3; clone_size: once; d_call: TRBD1; cdr3_nt: TGCGCCAGCAGCATTCGACAGGGGGCTGATTCACCCCTCCACTTT; cdr3_aa: CASSIRQGADSPLHF
j_call: TRBJ2-3; v_call: TRBV4-2; clone_size: once; d_call: -; cdr3_nt: TGTGCCAGCAGCCAAGCTCGCAGCACAGATACGCAGTATTTT; cdr3_aa: CASSQARSTDTQYF
j_call: TRBJ2-6; v_call: TRBV7-9; clone_size: -; d_call: -; cdr3_nt: TGTGCCAGCACCCTGGACAGCTCTGGGGCCAACGTCCTGACTTTC; cdr3_aa: CASTLDSSGANVLTF
j_call: TRBJ1-5; v_call: TRBV27; clone_size: once; d_call: -; cdr3_nt: TGTGCCAGCAGTTTATTTGGGGATGGGGGGAATCAGCCCCAGCATTTT; cdr3_aa: CASSLFGDGGNQPQHF
j_call: TRBJ1-1; v_call: TRBV5-4; clone_size: medium-sized; d_call: -; cdr3_nt: TGTGCCAGCCGTATCAGGGAGAACACTGAAGCTTTCTTT; cdr3_aa: CASRIRENTEAFF
j_call: TRBJ1-5; v_call: TRBV7-6; clone_size: -; d_call: -; cdr3_nt: TGTGCCAGCAGCTTAGTTCTTGGGAGTCAGCCCCAGCATTTT; cdr3_aa: CASSLVLGSQPQHF
j_call: TRBJ2-1; v_call: TRBV7-2; clone_size: -; d_call: -; cdr3_nt: TGTGCCAGCAGCTTAGGAATCTGGGATGAGCAGTTCTTC; cdr3_aa: CASSLGIWDEQFF
j_call: TRBJ2-4; v_call: TRBV7-9; clone_size: few; d_call: TRBD1; cdr3_nt: TGTGCCAGCAGCAACCTCGACAGGGGCGACATTCAGTACTTC; cdr3_aa: CASSNLDRGDIQYF
j_call: TRBJ2-1; v_call: TRBV4-1; clone_size: -; d_call: TRBD2; cdr3_nt: TGCGCCAGCAGTCAAGGGACTAGCGGGAGCGATGAGCAGTTCTTC; cdr3_aa: CASSQGTSGSDEQFF
j_call: TRBJ1-1; v_call: TRBV6-1; clone_size: -; d_call: -; cdr3_nt: TGTGCCAGCAGTGAAGGGGGGGGGACTGAAGCTTTCTTT; cdr3_aa: CASSEGGGTEAFF
j_call: TRBJ1-2; v_call: TRBV7-9; clone_size: -; d_call: -; cdr3_nt: TGTGCCAGCAGCTTAGCGGCAGCCTATGGCTACACCTTC; cdr3_aa: CASSLAAAYGYTF
j_call: TRBJ2-5; v_call: TRBV4-2; clone_size: -; d_call: -; cdr3_nt: TGTGCCAGCAGCCAAGGTTATGGCGGGAAGATACAAGAGACCCAGTACTTC; cdr3_aa: CASSQGYGGKIQETQYF
j_call: TRBJ1-2; v_call: TRBV27; clone_size: -; d_call: -; cdr3_nt: TGTGCCAGCAGTGGCGGGACTTACTATGGCTACACCTTC; cdr3_aa: CASSGGTYYGYTF
j_call: TRBJ2-3; v_call: TRBV5-4; clone_size: -; d_call: TRBD2; cdr3_nt: TGCGCCAGCAGCCAAGGTGCCACCGGGACTAGCGGCACAGATACGCAGTATTTT; cdr3_aa: CASSQGATGTSGTDTQYF
j_call: TRBJ2-1; v_call: TRBV9; clone_size: -; d_call: -; cdr3_nt: TGTGCCAGCAGCGTATCCTACAATGAGCAGTTCTTC; cdr3_aa: CASSVSYNEQFF
j_call: TRBJ2-1; v_call: TRBV15; clone_size: -; d_call: -; cdr3_nt: TGTGCCACCAGCGGCCGGCGGGGCTATGAGCAGTTCTTC; cdr3_aa: CATSGRRGYEQFF
j_call: TRBJ1-2; v_call: TRBV4-3; clone_size: medium-sized; d_call: -; cdr3_nt: TGCGCCAGCAGCCAACAACGGACAGCGAATTATGGCTACACCTTC; cdr3_aa: CASSQQRTANYGYTF
j_call: TRBJ2-7; v_call: TRBV5-4; clone_size: -; d_call: -; cdr3_nt: TGTGCCAGCAGCCCGGGACCGCCTAGGGAGCAGTACTTC; cdr3_aa: CASSPGPPREQYF
j_call: TRBJ2-7; v_call: TRBV29-1; clone_size: -; d_call: TRBD1; cdr3_nt: TGCAGCGTATACCAGGGGGTCTCCTACGAGCAGTACTTC; cdr3_aa: CSVYQGVSYEQYF